This T cell receptor (beta chain) was retrieved from a study of CD8 T cells in Susac syndrome. Sequencing of TCR beta covered CD8+ and CD4+ T cells obtained from blood. The ends were cut back, 9 bases at V and 3 bases at J, with 9 bases in the middle. The length of the CDR3 is 11 residues. CDR1 MNHEY and CDR2 SMNVEV come from the germline V gene (reference sequence). Reverse transcription of roughly 0.5 to 1 ug RNA was performed with random hexamers. Amplification of the TCR beta CDR3 was carried out by immunoSEQ multiplex PCR, which spanned a total of 54 Vbeta and 13 Jbeta segments. TCRdb re-analysed the immunoSEQ multiplex PCR reads in MiXCR, keeping a single row per CDR3 protein. The table lists 90,000 to 150,000 distinct CDR3 sequences, 92% of them singletons, with roughly 0.15% in the top ten.

This TCR derives from a human donor in good health. This chain uses TRBV27 with TRBJ2-7; weak D call: TRBD1 (5 bases). Sequencing used CD4+ T cells from PBMCs. The CDR3 DNA sequence: TGTGCCAGTTGGGGCCTCTACGAGCAGTACTTC. Protein product: CASWGLYEQYF.